One T cell receptor beta chain is described in this entry. Its antigen remains unknown. The immunoSEQ assay was version 4, run in survey mode. Libraries were prepared by immunoSEQ multiplex PCR; TCRdb keeps only in-frame clonotypes and omits some of them. The sample shows around 42,000 clones, around 82% of them seen only once. Overlapping HIV-1 Gag 15-mer peptides at roughly 1 ug per peptide per mL were used. Memory cells lacking CD40L and CD69 with high CD45RO were sorted. The data belong to a study of persistence of HIV-infected CD4 T cells. Overall study: The sample holds CD4+ T cells responsive to CMV or HIV-1 Gag.

Trimming cost V 4 bases and J 9 bases, with 21 bases left between them. CDR1 GTSNPN and CDR2 SVGIG come from the germline V gene (reference sequence). The CDR3 is 14 amino acids. The sample in question was CD4+ T cells sorted from PBMCs after approximately 18-hour stimulation, obtained from a patient who received antiretroviral therapy. The genes are TRBV30 and TRBJ1-2; no reliable D call. This receptor was taken from an adult man with HIV who was CMV-seropositive. This chain's CDR3 is CAWTAGHLMGSYTF. Written as DNA, the CDR3 is TGTGCCTGGACCGCCGGGCACCTCATGGGGAGCTACACCTTC.